This entry lists 31 T cell receptor beta chains sequenced from one sample in a study of CD8+ T cells in alopecia areata. RNA was extracted and reverse transcribed into cDNA as the sequencing template. Libraries were prepared by immunoSEQ multiplex PCR; TCRdb keeps only in-frame clonotypes and omits some of them. The table records 200,000 or so clones, 56% of them present only once. The sequenced sample consisted of CD8+ T cells sorted from blood. The receptors stem from a human donor in good health.

The J gene is TRBJ1-2, the V gene TRBV5-1, with D possibly matching TRBD1 (6 bases). CDR3 length: 13 amino acids. V shed 1 base and J shed 7 bases, with 11 bases lying between them. Germline V gene sequence: CDR1 SGHRS, CDR2 YFSETQ. The CDR3: CASSLTGLSGYTF. The CDR3 DNA reads TGCGCCAGCAGCTTGACAGGGCTCTCTGGCTACACCTTC.

The chain recombines TRBV4-1 with TRBJ2-7; D might be TRBD2 (6 bases). The CDR3 has 15 amino acids. From germline, CDR1 is MGHRA and CDR2 YSYEKL. V gave up 4 bases and J gave up 5 bases, with 18 bases separating them. As DNA, the CDR3 is TGCGCCAGCAGCCTTCTCCGGGGGAAGAAAAACGAGCAGTACTTC. Its protein product is CASSLLRGKKNEQYF.

The chain joins TRBV27 to TRBJ2-7, with D maybe TRBD1 (5 bases). Trimming cost V 3 bases and J 0 bases, with 9 bases left between them. CDR1 MNHEY and CDR2 SMNVEV come from the germline V gene (reference sequence). The CDR3 is made up of 14 amino acids. For the CDR3, the DNA is TGTGCCAGCAGTTTTGCAGGGTCCTCCTACGAGCAGTACTTC. It translates to CASSFAGSSYEQYF.

J is TRBJ2-7 and V is TRBV29-1; 11 bases agree with TRBD1. CDR3 length equals 14 residues. V was clipped by 0 bases and J by 6 bases; unmatched bases: 4. Looked up from germline, CDR1 is SQVTM and CDR2 is ANQGSEA. CDR3 nucleotides: TGCAGCGTTGAAGATGGGGACAGGGGGGGCGAGCAGTACTTC. Translating gives CSVEDGDRGGEQYF.

The rearrangement links TRBV9 to TRBJ1-4; D gene unclear. V was pared by 3 bases and J by 5 bases, with 8 bases between. The germline gives CDR1 SGDLS, CDR2 YYNGEE. CDR3 size: 13 residues. CDR3 DNA: TGTGCCAGCAGCGAACCCTCGAATGAAAAACTGTTTTTT. Translated: CASSEPSNEKLFF.

This chain joins TRBV6-1 and TRBJ1-2, with 11 bases identical to TRBD1. The CDR3 has 14 amino acids. Germline trimming cut 7 bases from V and 7 bases from J; bases unmatched to any gene: 8. The V gene's germline CDR1 is MNHNS and CDR2 SASEGT. The CDR3 nucleotides read TGTGCCAGCACCGGCGGGACAGGGGGAGTTGGCTACACCTTC. Its translation: CASTGGTGGVGYTF.

The rearrangement uses TRBV5-4 and TRBJ2-7; 11 nucleotides agree with TRBD1. This CDR3 comprises 14 residues. Germline CDR1 and CDR2: SGHNT and YYREEE (reference sequence). V lost 2 bases and J lost 3; bases outside the gene matches: 1. CDR3 DNA: TGTGCCAGCAGCTTCGGGACAGGGGGCTACGAGCAGTACTTC. It encodes CASSFGTGGYEQYF.

The chain links TRBV6-5 to TRBJ1-1; D is possibly TRBD1 (6 bases). Germline V gene lookup returns CDR1 MNHEY and CDR2 SVGAGI. This CDR3 region has 16 residues. The V end was cut by 0 bases, the J end by 5 bases, with 16 bases between. DNA for the CDR3: TGTGCCAGCAGTTACTCGGGGGCTTACACTCCGACTGAAGCTTTCTTT. Its protein product is CASSYSGAYTPTEAFF.

The chain carries TRBV29-1 and TRBJ1-1; possible D gene TRBD1, 6 bases. The CDR3 length is 11 residues. Germline V lookup: CDR1 SQVTM, CDR2 ANQGSEA. With 2 bases removed from V and 8 bases from J, the gap between germline ends came to 9 bases. CDR3 sequence reads: CSVERRGEAFF. The CDR3, as DNA: TGCAGCGTTGAACGGAGGGGGGAAGCTTTCTTT.

J is TRBJ1-5 and V is TRBV15; the match to TRBD1 covers 7 bases. With V trimmed by 4 bases and J by 5 bases, 2 bases remained unmatched. The CDR3 has 13 residues. Germline V CDR1 and CDR2: LNHNV, YYDKDF (reference sequence). CDR3 in amino acids: CATSITGDQPQHF. The CDR3 DNA sequence: TGTGCCACCAGCATCACAGGGGATCAGCCCCAGCATTTT. The full variable domain, rest sourced from reference TRBV15 and TRBJ1-5, is DAMVIQNPRYQVTQFGKPVTLSCSQTLNHNVMYWYQQKSSQAPKLLFHYYDKDFNNEADTPDNFQSRRPNTSFCFLDIRSPGLGDTAMYLCATSITGDQPQHFGDGTRLSIL.

This chain joins TRBV5-1 and TRBJ2-3; 14 bases are a match to TRBD2. The ends lost 2 bases at V and 2 bases at J; junction bases unmatched: 7. This CDR3 is 18 amino acids long. Germline values: CDR1 SGHRS, CDR2 YFSETQ. The DNA of the CDR3 is TGCGCCAGCAGCTTACGACTAGCGGGGGGGCCAAACACAGATACGCAGTATTTT. This encodes CASSLRLAGGPNTDTQYF.

A few counts support this clone. As DNA, the CDR3 is TGTGCCAGCAGTCCTCGAGACGGGAATGAAAAACTGTTTTTT. Encoded protein: CASSPRDGNEKLFF. The rearrangement uses TRBV27 and TRBJ1-4; D uncertain. The V end lost 5 bases, the J end lost 5 bases, and 12 bases lay between the germline ends. There are 14 residues in the CDR3. Germline V gives CDR1 MNHEY, CDR2 SMNVEV (reference sequence). The entire variable domain, with the rest obtained from reference TRBV27 and TRBJ1-4, is as follows: EAQVTQNPRYLITVTGKKLTVTCSQNMNHEYMSWYRQDPGLGLRQIYYSMNVEVTDKGDVPEGYKVSRKEKRNFPLILESPSPNQTSLYFCASSPRDGNEKLFFGSGTQLSVL.

This sequence joins TRBV29-1 and TRBJ1-1; D is unclear. This CDR3 has 13 residues. CDR1 is SQVTM, CDR2 ANQGSEA, per germline. Trimming stripped 4 bases from V and 5 bases from J, with 14 bases between. CDR3 in DNA: TGCAGCGTTGGGTGGGGAGGGAAAACTGAAGCTTTCTTT. Residues: CSVGWGGKTEAFF.

The rearrangement links TRBV7-6 to TRBJ1-1, with 8 bases lining up with TRBD1. Looked up from germline, CDR1 is SGHVS and CDR2 is FNYEAQ. V was pared by 2 bases and J by 2 bases, with 7 bases of the junction left unmatched. The CDR3 sequence is 16 residues long. The CDR3 DNA reads as TGTGCCAGCAGCTTACGGGCAGGGGGCGGAAACACTGAAGCTTTCTTT. This codes for CASSLRAGGGNTEAFF. Full variable domain (rest looked up from reference TRBV7-6 and TRBJ1-1): GAGVSQSPRYKVTKRGQDVALRCDPISGHVSLYWYRQALGQGPEFLTYFNYEAQQDKSGLPNDRFSAERPEGSISTLTIQRTEQRDSAMYRCASSLRAGGGNTEAFFGQGTRLTVV.

The rearrangement uses TRBV5-6 and TRBJ2-7, with D perhaps given as TRBD1 or TRBD2 (5 bases each). V lost 3 bases to trimming and J lost 3 bases, with 10 bases between them. Germline CDR1 and CDR2: SGHDT and YYEEEE. The CDR3 runs to 13 residues. DNA of the CDR3: TGTGCCAGCAGCTGGGGGACCCACTACGAGCAGTACTTC. This codes for CASSWGTHYEQYF.

With regard to this clone: Other DNA sequences in the sample encode the same CDR3. This chain connects TRBV6-5 to TRBJ1-1; perhaps TRBD1 as D (5 bases). The CDR3 is made up of 13 amino acids. The germline V gene encodes CDR1 MNHEY and CDR2 SVGAGI. V lost 0 bases to trimming and J lost 5 bases, with 7 bases between them. CDR3 in amino acids: CASSYSGGTEAFF. DNA of the CDR3: TGTGCCAGCAGTTACTCGGGGGGGACTGAAGCTTTCTTT.

The chain has TRBV7-9 and TRBJ2-2; either TRBD1 or TRBD2 may fit D (5 bases each). Trimming left V 4 bases short and J 7 bases short, with 13 bases between. The CDR3 covers 14 residues. From germline, CDR1 is SEHNR and CDR2 FQNEAQ (reference sequence). This CDR3 reads CASSSTRDGGELFF. CDR3 in DNA: TGTGCCAGCAGCTCGACCAGGGACGGCGGGGAGCTGTTTTTT.

This clone has just one count. The chain combines TRBV9 with TRBJ2-1; D gene uncertain. Germline lookup yields CDR1 SGDLS and CDR2 YYNGEE. There are 11 residues in the CDR3. V was pared by 3 bases and J by 9 bases, with 7 bases between. CDR3 protein: CASSAGSEQFF. CDR3 DNA: TGTGCCAGCAGCGCGGGCAGTGAGCAGTTCTTC. Variable domain in full (rest from reference TRBV9 and TRBJ2-1): DSGVTQTPKHLITATGQRVTLRCSPRSGDLSVYWYQQSLDQGLQFLIQYYNGEERAKGNILERFSAQQFPDLHSELNLSSLELGDSALYFCASSAGSEQFFGPGTRLTVL.

This chain joins TRBV29-1 and TRBJ1-2, with unresolved D. CDR1 SQVTM and CDR2 ANQGSEA come from the germline V gene. The length of the CDR3 is 14 residues. Trimming stripped 3 bases from V and 4 bases from J, with 15 bases between. CDR3 sequence reads: CSVDWRMEGYGYTF. The CDR3 coding sequence is TGCAGCGTTGATTGGCGGATGGAGGGCTATGGCTACACCTTC. The full variable domain, rest sourced from reference TRBV29-1 and TRBJ1-2, is SAVISQKPSRDICQRGTSLTIQCQVDSQVTMMFWYRQQPGQSLTLIATANQGSEATYESGFVIDKFPISRPNLTFSTLTVSNMSPEDSSIYLCSVDWRMEGYGYTFGSGTRLTVV.

This chain connects TRBV29-1 to TRBJ1-3; possibly TRBD1 for D (5 bases). Trimming removed 6 bases from V and 2 bases from J, with 11 bases in between. Germline V gene sequence: CDR1 SQVTM, CDR2 ANQGSEA. This CDR3 comprises 13 residues. The CDR3 nucleotides are TGCAGCGTGGACCCAGGGACTGGAAACACCATATATTTT. Amino acids: CSVDPGTGNTIYF.

This clone was detected only once. The V gene is TRBV29-1, the J gene TRBJ2-2; D is possibly TRBD1 (5 bases). Germline CDR1 SQVTM, CDR2 ANQGSEA. The germline V and J ends were trimmed by 5 bases and 1 base, with 8 bases remaining between them. The CDR3 length is 13 residues. This chain's CDR3 is CSVLRENTGELFF. The CDR3 bases are TGCAGCGTTCTCAGGGAGAACACCGGGGAGCTGTTTTTT.

The chain recombines TRBV9 with TRBJ2-5, with D possibly being TRBD1 (6 bases). V was pared by 2 bases and J by 1 base, with 9 bases between. This CDR3 is 14 amino acids long. Germline lookup yields CDR1 SGDLS and CDR2 YYNGEE. The CDR3 here is CASSVAGAQETQYF. The DNA of the CDR3 is TGTGCCAGCAGCGTCGCAGGGGCCCAAGAGACCCAGTACTTC.

This clone was detected a few times. The V gene is TRBV4-1, the J gene TRBJ2-7, with D unresolved. V was pared by 0 bases and J by 6 bases, with 3 bases between. This CDR3 is 11 amino acids long. The V gene's germline CDR1 is MGHRA and CDR2 YSYEKL. CDR3 DNA: TGCGCCAGCAGCCAAGAAAGCGAGCAGTACTTC. Its protein product is CASSQESEQYF.

The V gene is TRBV15, the J gene TRBJ1-3; no definite D call. The CDR3 contains 15 residues. V was shortened by 3 bases and J by 1 base, with 10 bases between the two germline ends. CDR1 and CDR2 from the germline V gene are LNHNV and YYDKDF (reference sequence). CDR3 region: CATSSDWTSGNTIYF. The CDR3, as DNA: TGTGCCACCAGCAGCGATTGGACTTCTGGAAACACCATATATTTT.

This clone turned up a few times. The rearrangement links TRBV10-3 to TRBJ2-2; TRBD1 aligns across 7 bases. V trimming: 3 bases; J trimming: 2 bases; junction bases outside the gene matches: 6. From germline, CDR1 is ENHRY and CDR2 SYGVKD. The CDR3 has 16 residues. This chain's CDR3 is CAISDMTGRNTGELFF. The DNA for the CDR3 is TGTGCCATCAGTGACATGACAGGGCGAAACACCGGGGAGCTGTTTTTT.

A few counts support this clone. The genes are TRBV4-1 and TRBJ2-3, with TRBD1 matching 7 bases. This CDR3 contains 15 residues. Germline V gene lookup returns CDR1 MGHRA and CDR2 YSYEKL. Trimming at V came to 2 bases and at J to 2 bases, leaving 4 bases not matched to a gene. The CDR3 here is CASSQQGVNTDTQYF. In DNA form, the CDR3 reads TGCGCCAGCAGCCAACAGGGGGTGAACACAGATACGCAGTATTTT.

Concerning this clone: This sample also contains other DNA sequences that code for the same CDR3. The J gene is TRBJ1-6, the V gene TRBV7-9; 8 bases align to TRBD1. Germline CDR1 SEHNR, CDR2 FQNEAQ (reference sequence). This CDR3 has 14 residues. V was pared by 5 bases and J by 8 bases, with 5 bases of the junction left unmatched. The CDR3 sequence is CASSLGQGDSPLHF. The CDR3 DNA follows: TGTGCCAGCAGCCTTGGACAGGGAGATTCACCCCTCCACTTT.

The rearrangement uses TRBV13 and TRBJ1-2; no definite D call. This CDR3 is built from 14 residues. Germline assignment: CDR1 PRHDT and CDR2 FYEKMQ (reference sequence). Trimming shortened V by 5 bases and J by 8 bases, and 18 bases separated the two germline ends. The CDR3 sequence: CASSPPGTGRGYTF. CDR3 DNA sequence: TGTGCCAGCAGCCCACCGGGAACCGGGAGGGGCTACACCTTC.

This clone was recorded many times. The chain is built from TRBV29-1 and TRBJ2-7; the D is unclear. The V end was cut by 4 bases, the J end by 7 bases, with 17 bases between. Germline V gene sequence: CDR1 SQVTM, CDR2 ANQGSEA. CDR3 length: 13 amino acids. The CDR3 sequence is CSVGAEDHGEQYF. The CDR3 nucleotides are TGCAGCGTTGGCGCCGAGGATCATGGAGAGCAGTACTTC.

The chain links TRBV18 to TRBJ2-3; D not certain. Germline CDR1 and CDR2: KGHSH and LQKENI. CDR3 length: 13 residues. Trimming took 6 bases from V and 4 from J, leaving 11 bases between them. CDR3 region: CASSPDPADTQYF. DNA for the CDR3: TGTGCCAGCTCGCCCGACCCGGCAGATACGCAGTATTTT.

The genes are TRBV11-3 and TRBJ2-5; 10 bases agree with TRBD2. Germline CDR1 SGHNT, CDR2 YENEEA. Trimming removed 5 bases from V and 0 bases from J; junction bases left unmatched: 9. This CDR3 contains 17 residues. The CDR3 DNA sequence: TGTGCCAGCAGCCCAGGGAGCGGGGGGGCCTACCAAGAGACCCAGTACTTC. Amino acids: CASSPGSGGAYQETQYF.